Listed below are T cell receptor beta chains from one sample, sequenced in a study of human T cells and chemical hapten exposure. TCRdb fed the RACE reads into MiXCR, producing one record per CDR3 protein. This sample has some 79,000 distinct CDR3 sequences, with 11% found just once. Sequencing used whole blood, obtained in connection with sensitization to the hapten diphenylcyclopropenone (DPC). The source is a woman between 45 and 60 years old with alopecia areata. Some clones in this sample may be carry-over from other donors' samples. Each CDR3 is given with its conserved first and last residue. Each record gives: V gene, clone size, D gene, J gene, CDR3 protein, CDR3 DNA. The D gene is left open where the match is weak. Some rows have no size entry. The others give once, few or many, or a class for an expanded clone.

>TRBV10-3|many|NA|TRBJ1-5
CAISESGTGNPNQPQHF
TGTGCCATCAGTGAGTCGGGGACCGGGAACCCCAATCAGCCCCAGCATTTT
>TRBV19|NA|NA|TRBJ2-6
CASADGSSGANVLTF
TGTGCCAGTGCGGACGGAAGCTCTGGGGCCAACGTCCTGACTTTC
>TRBV4-2|many|TRBD1|TRBJ2-2
CASSQRNRGSNTGELFF
TGTGCCAGCAGCCAGCGAAACAGGGGTTCGAACACCGGGGAGCTGTTTTTT
>TRBV28|many|TRBD2|TRBJ2-7
CASRPSGGPYEQYF
TGTGCCAGCAGACCTAGCGGAGGTCCCTACGAGCAGTACTTC
>TRBV12-3/TRBV12-4|once|NA|TRBJ1-1
CASSLSSGRSDTEAFF
TGTGCCAGCAGTTTGAGTAGTGGAAGGTCGGACACTGAAGCTTTCTTT
>TRBV11-2|many|NA|TRBJ2-3
CASSFETGVSTDTQYF
TGTGCCAGCAGCTTTGAGACGGGGGTGAGCACAGATACGCAGTATTTT
>TRBV6-2/TRBV6-3|many|TRBD1|TRBJ1-2
CASRRTGNYGYTF
TGTGCCAGCAGAAGGACAGGGAACTATGGCTACACCTTC
>TRBV5-4|many|TRBD2|TRBJ2-1
CASSADLAGGDNEQFF
TGTGCCAGCAGCGCCGATCTAGCGGGAGGCGACAATGAGCAGTTCTTC
>TRBV29-1|many|NA|TRBJ2-7
CSVKRSLYEQYF
TGCAGCGTTAAGAGGAGCCTCTACGAGCAGTACTTC
>TRBV20-1|NA|NA|TRBJ2-3
CSARDRQLSTDTQYF
TGCAGTGCTAGAGATCGGCAGCTTAGCACAGATACGCAGTATTTT
>TRBV21-1|NA|NA|TRBJ2-2
CASSKGGGRGTGELFF
TGTGCCAGCAGCAAAGGAGGGGGTCGTGGCACCGGGGAGCTGTTTTTT
>TRBV18|many|NA|TRBJ1-2
CASSPDSEGYTF
TGTGCCAGCTCACCGGACAGCGAAGGCTACACCTTC
>TRBV19|few|NA|TRBJ2-2
CASSIEGAGELFF
TGTGCCAGTAGTATAGAAGGAGCCGGGGAGCTGTTTTTT
>TRBV4-2|NA|NA|TRBJ2-1
CASSQDSTEYNEQFF
TGTGCCAGCAGCCAAGATTCAACCGAATACAATGAGCAGTTCTTC
>TRBV6-2/TRBV6-3|NA|NA|TRBJ2-3
CASSPVKDTQYF
TGTGCCAGCAGTCCAGTAAAAGATACGCAGTATTTT
>TRBV11-2|few|TRBD2|TRBJ2-7
CASSRTSVPGGYEQYF
TGTGCCAGCAGCAGGACTAGCGTACCCGGGGGCTACGAGCAGTACTTC
>TRBV27|many|NA|TRBJ2-1
CASSFTGARGGNEQFF
TGTGCCAGCAGTTTTACCGGCGCGAGAGGGGGGAATGAGCAGTTCTTC
>TRBV20-1|many|NA|TRBJ2-7
CSARDDTSYEQYF
TGCAGTGCTAGAGATGACACTTCCTACGAGCAGTACTTC
>TRBV18|NA|NA|TRBJ1-1
CASSPEATGSEAFF
TGTGCCAGCTCACCAGAGGCAACAGGGAGTGAAGCTTTCTTT
>TRBV12-3/TRBV12-4|many|NA|TRBJ1-5
CASSGGLGNQPQHF
TGTGCCAGCAGCGGAGGGTTAGGCAATCAGCCCCAGCATTTT
>TRBV27|many|NA|TRBJ1-2
CASSFWPRIYGYTF
TGTGCCAGCAGTTTTTGGCCGCGAATCTATGGCTACACCTTC
>TRBV6-5|many|NA|TRBJ2-3
CASSYRRAPSTDTQYF
TGTGCCAGCAGTTACAGGCGGGCACCTAGCACAGATACGCAGTATTTT
>TRBV24-1|many|NA|TRBJ2-1
CATSGGPKTAEQFF
TGTGCCACCAGTGGGGGGCCCAAGACTGCCGAGCAGTTCTTC
>TRBV6-5|NA|NA|TRBJ1-3
CASSRLKGGISGNTIYF
TGTGCCAGCAGCCGACTTAAAGGGGGGATCTCTGGAAACACCATATATTTT
>TRBV9|many|NA|TRBJ1-4
CASSVGEWAANEKLFF
TGTGCCAGCAGCGTAGGGGAGTGGGCAGCTAATGAAAAACTGTTTTTT
>TRBV7-3|few|NA|TRBJ2-7
CASSFLRQPRGLALSYEQYF
TGTGCCAGCAGCTTCCTAAGACAGCCGCGAGGGCTAGCGCTATCCTACGAGCAGTACTTC
>TRBV7-9|NA|TRBD2|TRBJ2-1
CASSPVPWALGASGRKNEQFF
TGTGCCAGCAGCCCCGTCCCTTGGGCACTCGGGGCTAGCGGGAGAAAGAATGAGCAGTTCTTC
>TRBV14|many|NA|TRBJ2-7
CASSHNKGRAEQYF
TGTGCCAGCAGCCATAATAAGGGGAGAGCCGAGCAGTACTTC
>TRBV29-1|many|NA|TRBJ2-2
CSVEGGTLNTGELFF
TGCAGCGTTGAAGGGGGGACCCTTAACACCGGGGAGCTGTTTTTT
>TRBV7-9|many|NA|TRBJ1-1
CASSFGVGEAFF
TGTGCCAGCAGCTTTGGGGTTGGTGAAGCTTTCTTT
>TRBV7-8|many|TRBD1|TRBJ2-1
CASSSGTGEKFF
TGTGCCAGCAGCTCGGGGACAGGGGAAAAGTTCTTC
>TRBV13|many|TRBD1|TRBJ2-1
CASSFGGTGVEQFF
TGTGCCAGCAGCTTCGGAGGGACAGGGGTCGAGCAGTTCTTC
>TRBV6-5|many|NA|TRBJ1-6
CASSYPNSPLHF
TGTGCCAGCAGTTACCCGAATTCACCCCTCCACTTT
>TRBV27|many|TRBD2|TRBJ2-3
CASSPGTSGRADTQYF
TGTGCCAGCAGCCCAGGGACTAGCGGGAGAGCAGATACGCAGTATTTT
>TRBV28|many|NA|TRBJ2-3
CASSSTRGGTDTQYF
TGTGCCAGCAGTTCAACTCGTGGAGGGACAGATACGCAGTATTTT
>TRBV3-1|NA|NA|TRBJ2-2
CASSQFGGVNTGELFF
TGTGCCAGCAGCCAATTTGGCGGAGTGAACACCGGGGAGCTGTTTTTT